Shown below are 28 T cell receptor beta chains from a single sample sequenced in a study of identical twins. TCRdb re-derived calls from the 5' RACE reads in MiXCR, one entry per CDR3 protein. The repertoire has about 530,000 distinct CDR3 sequences, under 25% of them found once; the top ten carry around 0.47%. The data were also submitted as part of a second study, on yellow fever vaccine responses in identical twins.

Input material: CD4+ T cells sorted from blood. Source of these receptors: a woman aged 18 to 35 in good health.

This clonotype was found many times. The chain uses TRBV10-3 and TRBJ2-1, with D possibly being TRBD1 or TRBD2 (5 bases each). Germline V lookup: CDR1 ENHRY, CDR2 SYGVKD. This CDR3 region has 16 residues. Trimming removed 5 bases at V and 5 bases at J, with 19 bases between. This CDR3 reads CAISPVSGAGNNEQFF. The DNA for the CDR3 is TGTGCCATCAGTCCAGTGTCCGGGGCTGGGAACAATGAGCAGTTCTTC.

The V and J genes are TRBV9 and TRBJ2-4, with 13 bases identical to TRBD2. Germline V gene data show CDR1 as SGDLS and CDR2 as YYNGEE. The CDR3 contains 14 residues. The V and J ends lost 3 bases and 9 bases, in that order; junction bases with no gene match: 3. CDR3 sequence reads: CASSAGTSGVIQYF. The CDR3 region has the DNA TGTGCCAGCAGCGCTGGGACTAGCGGGGTCATTCAGTACTTC.

V and J are TRBV20-1 and TRBJ2-5; 7 nucleotides line up with TRBD1. The CDR3 length is 13 residues. CDR1 DFQATT and CDR2 SNEGSKA come from the germline V gene (reference sequence). Trimming at V came to 2 bases and at J to 1 base, leaving 1 base not matched to a gene. Here the CDR3 reads CSARSGGQETQYF. For the CDR3, the DNA is TGCAGTGCTAGATCAGGGGGCCAAGAGACCCAGTACTTC.

This clonotype came up many times. The chain is built from TRBV12-3 or TRBV12-4 and TRBJ2-7, with D tentatively TRBD1 (6 bases). The CDR3 is 13 residues long. V was cut by 6 bases and J by 3 bases, with 12 bases left in between. CDR3 region: CASRKTGIYEQYF. CDR3 bases: TGTGCCAGCAGGAAAACAGGGATCTACGAGCAGTACTTC.

This chain links TRBV12-3 or TRBV12-4 with TRBJ2-6, with 8 bases fitting TRBD1. The CDR3 consists of 17 residues. V trimming: 5 bases; J trimming: 1 base; junction bases outside the gene matches: 7. CDR3 nucleotides: TGTGCCAGCAGTCCGGACAGGGTTAGTTCTGGGGCCAACGTCCTGACTTTC. This sequence encodes CASSPDRVSSGANVLTF.

Only a few counts were recorded for this clonotype. The rearrangement links TRBV5-1 to TRBJ2-2; 9 nucleotides align to TRBD1. The germline CDR1 and CDR2 sequences are SGHRS and YFSETQ. V gave up 4 bases and J gave up 8 bases; unmatched junction bases: 9. The CDR3 runs to 15 residues. The CDR3 nucleotides read TGCGCCAGCAGCATCACGGGACAGGGAGTAGGGGAGCTGTTTTTT. Encoded protein: CASSITGQGVGELFF. Filled out from reference TRBV5-1 and TRBJ2-2, the complete variable domain reads KAGVTQTPRYLIKTRGQQVTLSCSPISGHRSVSWYQQTPGQGLQFLFEYFSETQRNKGNFPGRFSGRQFSNSRSEMNVSTLELGDSALYLCASSITGQGVGELFFGEGSRLTVL.

This clonotype occurred a few times. The chain links TRBV12-3 or TRBV12-4 to TRBJ1-1; D remains ambiguous. The V end was cut by 0 bases, the J end by 1 base, with 9 bases between. This CDR3 spans 15 amino acids. CDR3 DNA sequence: TGTGCCAGCAGTTTAGCGGGAGGAAGGAACACTGAAGCTTTCTTT. It is translated as CASSLAGGRNTEAFF.

The chain recombines TRBV6-4 with TRBJ2-1; the match to TRBD2 covers 7 bases. The CDR3 contains 15 residues. CDR1 and CDR2 from the germline V gene are MRHNA and SNTAGT. After removal of 4 bases from V and 7 bases from J, the junction contained 10 bases not matched to a gene. The CDR3 region is CASSVFAGVSNEQFF. CDR3 in DNA: TGTGCCAGCAGTGTTTTTGCGGGAGTAAGTAATGAGCAGTTCTTC.

A few counts support this clonotype. This chain connects TRBV2 to TRBJ2-3; 12 bases match TRBD2. This CDR3 has 14 amino acids. Germline loops: CDR1 SNHLY, CDR2 FYNNEI. V gave up 6 bases and J gave up 3 bases; unmatched junction bases: 1. The CDR3 DNA reads as TGTGCCAGCAGAACTAGCGGGGGGACAGATACGCAGTATTTT. Translating it yields CASRTSGGTDTQYF.

This clonotype was observed many times. The chain employs TRBV10-3 and TRBJ2-1; 13 nucleotides align to TRBD2. CDR3 length equals 14 residues. V gave up 7 bases and J gave up 5 bases; unmatched junction bases: 2. Per the germline V gene, CDR1 is ENHRY and CDR2 is SYGVKD. The CDR3 loop is CAITGTSGNNEQFF. The CDR3 DNA reads as TGTGCCATCACCGGGACTAGCGGGAACAATGAGCAGTTCTTC.

This clonotype has more than one count but fewer than ten. This rearrangement joins TRBV7-2 to TRBJ2-2, with TRBD1 matching over 9 bases. Per germline, CDR1 SGHTA and CDR2 FQGNSA. The CDR3 contains 16 residues. V shed 1 base and J 5 bases; nucleotides not matched to a gene: 5. CDR3 amino acids: CASSLVQGAGTGELFF. DNA for the CDR3: TGTGCCAGCAGCTTAGTACAGGGGGCAGGTACCGGGGAGCTGTTTTTT.

This chain connects TRBV28 to TRBJ2-1; D not certain. The CDR3 sequence is 14 residues long. Germline V lookup: CDR1 MDHEN, CDR2 SYDVKM. With 7 bases removed from V and 2 bases from J, the gap between germline ends came to 12 bases. CDR3 coding DNA: TGTGCCAGCAAAACGGCAGCCACCTACAATGAGCAGTTCTTC. It encodes CASKTAATYNEQFF. Together with reference TRBV28 and TRBJ2-1, the CDR3 gives the full variable domain: DVKVTQSSRYLVKRTGEKVFLECVQDMDHENMFWYRQDPGLGLRLIYFSYDVKMKEKGDIPEGYSVSREKKERFSLILESASTNQTSMYLCASKTAATYNEQFFGPGTRLTVL.

The chain recombines TRBV2 with TRBJ2-7; TRBD2 agrees at 13 bases. Trimming removed 6 bases from V and 0 bases from J; junction bases left unmatched: 14. The germline V gene has CDR1 SNHLY and CDR2 FYNNEI. The CDR3 has 19 amino acids. In nucleotides, the CDR3 is TGTGCCAGCAGGAACCTCGGACCCGGGACTAGCGGGAACTCCTACGAGCAGTACTTC. Its protein product is CASRNLGPGTSGNSYEQYF. Using reference TRBV2 and TRBJ2-7 for the parts outside the CDR3, the full variable domain is EPEVTQTPSHQVTQMGQEVILRCVPISNHLYFYWYRQILGQKVEFLVSFYNNEISEKSEIFDDQFSVERPDGSNFTLKIRSTKLEDSAMYFCASRNLGPGTSGNSYEQYFGPGTRLTVT.

This clonotype has just a few counts. This chain connects TRBV28 to TRBJ2-1; 8 positions agree with TRBD2. Germline V CDR1 and CDR2: MDHEN, SYDVKM. The CDR3 is made up of 15 amino acids. The V gene end was trimmed by 6 bases and the J gene end by 4 bases; junction bases not matched to a gene: 8. CDR3 nucleotide sequence: TGTGCCAGCAGCAGCGGGAGTGGGGCTTACAATGAGCAGTTCTTC. Translated: CASSSGSGAYNEQFF.

In its sample, this clonotype was seen a few times. CDR3 loop: CASSLVDRDNTEAFF. DNA of the CDR3: TGTGCCAGCAGCTTGGTAGACAGGGATAACACTGAAGCTTTCTTT. V and J are TRBV5-6 and TRBJ1-1; 7 nucleotides match TRBD1. The V and J ends lost 0 bases and 2 bases, in that order; junction bases with no gene match: 4. CDR1 is SGHDT, CDR2 YYEEEE, per germline. The CDR3 runs to 15 residues.

The rearrangement joins TRBV20-1 to TRBJ2-3; TRBD2 matches 8 bases. The CDR3 extends over 13 amino acids. The V gene end was trimmed by 3 bases and the J gene end by 4 bases; junction bases not matched to a gene: 3. From germline, CDR1 is DFQATT and CDR2 SNEGSKA (reference sequence). The CDR3 here is CSARSGSADTQYF. The CDR3 bases are TGCAGTGCTAGGAGCGGGAGCGCAGATACGCAGTATTTT.

In DNA form, the CDR3 reads TGTGCCAGCAGTCCGACTAGCTGGAGCTCCTACAATGAGCAGTTCTTC. Protein: CASSPTSWSSYNEQFF. The gene calls are TRBV27 and TRBJ2-1, with 7 bases matching TRBD2. Trimming took 5 bases from V and 0 from J; bases not matched to a gene: 7. CDR3 size: 16 residues. The germline CDR1 and CDR2 sequences are MNHEY and SMNVEV (reference sequence).

The count of this clonotype is one. The gene calls are TRBV5-1 and TRBJ2-7, with D possibly matching TRBD2 (5 bases). Germline-derived CDR1 and CDR2 are SGHRS and YFSETQ. The CDR3 has 14 amino acids. Trimming removed 0 bases from V and 7 bases from J, with 14 bases in between. CDR3 in amino acids: CASSLASGREEQYF. The CDR3 coding sequence is TGCGCCAGCAGCTTGGCCTCGGGAAGGGAGGAGCAGTACTTC.

The V call is TRBV20-1, the J call TRBJ2-1, with D hard to call. V lost 3 bases, J lost 4 bases, and 16 bases lay in between. The CDR3 contains 15 residues. Per the germline V gene, CDR1 is DFQATT and CDR2 is SNEGSKA (reference sequence). CDR3 region: CSARRNGFTYNEQFF. The CDR3, as DNA: TGCAGTGCTAGGCGGAATGGCTTTACATACAATGAGCAGTTCTTC.

This chain uses TRBV12-3 or TRBV12-4 with TRBJ2-7; tentatively, D is TRBD1 or TRBD2 (6 bases each). The CDR3 sequence is 15 residues long. V lost 6 bases to trimming and J lost 2 bases, with 17 bases between them. CDR3 nucleotides: TGTGCCAGCAGCCGGAGACAGGAGGGAACCTACGAGCAGTACTTC. Its protein is CASSRRQEGTYEQYF.

CDR3 residues: CSATKDRMNTEAFF. CDR3 bases: TGCAGTGCTACGAAGGACAGGATGAACACTGAAGCTTTCTTT. The rearrangement joins TRBV20-1 to TRBJ1-1; 7 nucleotides match TRBD1. The length of the CDR3 is 14 residues. The ends lost 4 bases at V and 0 bases at J; junction bases unmatched: 5. The V gene's germline CDR1 is DFQATT and CDR2 SNEGSKA (reference sequence).

The rearrangement uses TRBV12-3 or TRBV12-4 and TRBJ2-3, with 8 bases identical to TRBD2. CDR3 length: 16 amino acids. The V segment lost 5 bases and the J segment 8 bases; nucleotides outside the gene matches: 15. CDR3: CASSPRTSQRTGTQYF. The CDR3 coding sequence is TGTGCCAGCAGTCCCCGGACTAGCCAGAGGACGGGTACGCAGTATTTT.

The V gene is TRBV2, the J gene TRBJ2-7; 9 bases map to TRBD1. V dropped 7 bases and J dropped 7; count of bases not matched to a gene: 11. CDR3 length: 14 amino acids. Germline lookup yields CDR1 SNHLY and CDR2 FYNNEI. CDR3 in amino acids: CASTRLGQGWEQYV. CDR3 nucleotide sequence: TGTGCCAGCACCCGCCTCGGACAGGGGTGGGAGCAGTACGTC.

The chain combines TRBV15 with TRBJ2-5; D gene unclear. Trimming took 1 base from V and 4 from J, leaving 10 bases between them. In germline, CDR1 is LNHNV, CDR2 YYDKDF (reference sequence). CDR3 length: 14 amino acids. CDR3 sequence: CATSRVGARETQYF. CDR3 coding DNA: TGTGCCACCAGCAGAGTAGGAGCCCGAGAGACCCAGTACTTC.

This clonotype was counted a few times. The V gene is TRBV12-3 or TRBV12-4, the J gene TRBJ2-2; D may correspond to TRBD1 or TRBD2 (6 bases each). Trimming removed 6 bases from V and 4 bases from J, with 12 bases in between. This CDR3 region has 14 residues. The CDR3 DNA reads TGTGCCAGCAGCCCGGAGGGGGGCACCGGGGAGCTGTTTTTT. It codes for CASSPEGGTGELFF.

This sequence joins TRBV7-9 and TRBJ1-5, with TRBD1 matching over 11 bases. The ends lost 4 bases at V and 8 bases at J; junction bases unmatched: 4. Germline CDR1 is SEHNR and CDR2 is FQNEAQ (reference sequence). CDR3 size: 14 residues. For the CDR3, the DNA is TGTGCCAGCAGCTCAGGACAGGGGGCGAAGCCCCAGCATTTT. Its protein product is CASSSGQGAKPQHF.

The chain has TRBV4-2 and TRBJ2-5; the D call may be TRBD1 or TRBD2 (6 bases each). The CDR3 consists of 12 residues. Per the germline V gene, CDR1 is LGHNA and CDR2 is YNFKEQ. Trimming removed 6 bases at V and 5 bases at J, with 10 bases between. The CDR3 region has the DNA TGTGCCAGCAGAAAAGGGGGGGAGACCCAGTACTTC. Translation: CASRKGGETQYF.

V gene TRBV7-2 combines with J gene TRBJ2-1, with 11 bases that match TRBD2. This CDR3 spans 15 amino acids. The V gene's germline CDR1 is SGHTA and CDR2 FQGNSA. Trimming at V came to 1 base and at J to 9 bases, leaving 5 bases not matched to a gene. CDR3: CASSLVGLAGGEQFF. The CDR3, as DNA: TGTGCCAGCAGCTTAGTTGGCCTAGCGGGGGGTGAGCAGTTCTTC.